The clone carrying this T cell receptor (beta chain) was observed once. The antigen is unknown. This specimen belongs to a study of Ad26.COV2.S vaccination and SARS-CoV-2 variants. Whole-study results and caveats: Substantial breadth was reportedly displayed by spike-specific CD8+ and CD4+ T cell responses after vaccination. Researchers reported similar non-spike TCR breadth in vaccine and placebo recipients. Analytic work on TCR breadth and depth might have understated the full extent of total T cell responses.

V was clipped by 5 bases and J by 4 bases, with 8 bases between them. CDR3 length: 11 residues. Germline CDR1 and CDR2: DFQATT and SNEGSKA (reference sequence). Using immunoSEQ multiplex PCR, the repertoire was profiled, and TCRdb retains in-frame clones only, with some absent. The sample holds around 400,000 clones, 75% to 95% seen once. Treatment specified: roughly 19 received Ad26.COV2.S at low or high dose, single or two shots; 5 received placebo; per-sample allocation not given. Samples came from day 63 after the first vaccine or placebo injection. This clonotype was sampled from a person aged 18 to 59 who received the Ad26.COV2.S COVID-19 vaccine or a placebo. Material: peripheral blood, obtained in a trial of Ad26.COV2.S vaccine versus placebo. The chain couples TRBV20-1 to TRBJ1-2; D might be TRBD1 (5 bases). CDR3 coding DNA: TGCAGTGCTCGGACATTCTATGGCTACACCTTC. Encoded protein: CSARTFYGYTF.